Each of the 9 T cell receptor beta chains below was sequenced from the same sample in a study of response to subunit inactivated influenza vaccine. TCRdb fed the RT-PCR reads into MiXCR, producing one record per CDR3 protein. The data hold about 700,000 distinct CDR3 sequences, with roughly 14% observed a single time. The material sequenced was PBMCs from blood, taken less than 13 days after vaccination. The receptors were sampled from a man between 45 and 60 years old who received an inactivated influenza vaccine.

Only a few counts were recorded for this clonotype. J is TRBJ2-5 and V is TRBV20-1; a possible D gene is TRBD2 (5 bases). Trimming stripped 3 bases from V and 4 bases from J, with 12 bases between. CDR3 size: 13 residues. The germline CDR1 and CDR2 sequences are DFQATT and SNEGSKA (reference sequence). The CDR3 DNA reads as TGCAGTGCTAGCGGGAACGAGGGAGAGACCCAGTACTTC. Amino acid sequence: CSASGNEGETQYF.

The gene calls are TRBV24-1 and TRBJ2-3; the match to TRBD1 covers 9 bases. V dropped 4 bases and J dropped 6; count of bases not matched to a gene: 7. Germline V gives CDR1 KGHDR, CDR2 SFDVKD. The CDR3 spans 15 residues. This chain's CDR3 is CATSDPGQGGDTQYF. The DNA of the CDR3 is TGTGCCACCAGTGACCCGGGACAGGGAGGTGATACGCAGTATTTT.

V usage is TRBV10-1 and J usage is TRBJ2-2; the D gene could be TRBD1 or TRBD2 (6 bases each). V shed 3 bases and J shed 9 bases, with 17 bases lying between them. The CDR3 spans 15 residues. Germline CDR1 is WNHNN and CDR2 is SYGVQD (reference sequence). The CDR3: CASSDGTGRYRELFF. The CDR3 region has the DNA TGCGCCAGCAGTGATGGTACAGGGAGGTACCGGGAGCTGTTTTTT.

The V gene is TRBV29-1, the J gene TRBJ2-7, with 9 bases identical to TRBD1. This CDR3 is built from 14 residues. The ends lost 7 bases at V and 1 base at J; junction bases unmatched: 8. Germline lookup yields CDR1 SQVTM and CDR2 ANQGSEA. Written as DNA, the CDR3 is TGCAGCGCCCGGGGACAGGGTAGTTCCTACGAGCAGTACTTC. Protein product: CSARGQGSSYEQYF.

The gene calls are TRBV12-3 or TRBV12-4 and TRBJ2-5; 16 bases are shared with TRBD2. With 5 bases clipped from V and 0 bases from J, the junction kept 6 bases outside the gene matches. The CDR3 has 18 amino acids. The CDR3, as DNA: TGTGCCAGCAGTCTCGGGACTAGCGGGGGGGCGGACCAAGAGACCCAGTACTTC. It codes for CASSLGTSGGADQETQYF.

This clonotype has a handful of counts. The genes are TRBV20-1 and TRBJ2-7; TRBD2 might be the D (6 bases). The CDR3 is made up of 14 amino acids. The V gene's germline CDR1 is DFQATT and CDR2 SNEGSKA (reference sequence). Trimming pared 4 bases from V and 2 bases from J, leaving 15 bases between. For the CDR3, the DNA is TGCAGTGCTACCCCCGGGACTTGGGCCTACGAGCAGTACTTC. Translated, it gives CSATPGTWAYEQYF.

This clonotype has more than one count but fewer than ten. V and J are TRBV29-1 and TRBJ2-2, with 8 bases matching TRBD1. Germline assignment: CDR1 SQVTM and CDR2 ANQGSEA. The CDR3 totals 15 residues. After removal of 8 bases from V and 5 bases from J, the junction contained 13 bases not matched to a gene. CDR3 loop: CSFQGAEGVTGELFF. Written as DNA, the CDR3 is TGCAGCTTCCAGGGGGCGGAGGGGGTGACCGGGGAGCTGTTTTTT.

This rearrangement joins TRBV10-3 to TRBJ1-1; TRBD1 is a possible D gene (5 bases). The germline gives CDR1 ENHRY, CDR2 SYGVKD. There are 13 residues in the CDR3. The V and J ends lost 6 bases and 3 bases respectively, with 11 bases between them. This CDR3 is CAIRTREDTEAFF. In DNA, the CDR3 is TGTGCCATCAGGACCAGGGAGGACACTGAAGCTTTCTTT.

This CDR3 is CASSSPGQGVAKNIQYF. The CDR3 DNA sequence: TGTGCCAGCAGTTCTCCGGGACAGGGGGTAGCCAAAAACATTCAGTACTTC. The chain carries TRBV12-3 or TRBV12-4 and TRBJ2-4; TRBD1 matches at 11 bases. This CDR3 is built from 17 residues. V lost 4 bases, J lost 0 bases, and 5 bases stayed unmatched.